Shown below are 11 T cell receptor beta chains from a single sample sequenced in a study of persistence of HIV-infected CD4 T cells. Sequencing used immunoSEQ version 4 in survey mode. TCRdb's copy holds only in-frame clones and misses some; the assay was immunoSEQ multiplex PCR. The data hold about 46,000 clones, with more than 80% observed a single time. No antigen has been identified for these receptors. Nonspecific anti-CD3/anti-CD28 bead stimulation represents the broad CD4+ T cell repertoire. CD4+ T cells upregulating both CD40 ligand and CD69 were sorted as responding cells. This specimen consisted of CD4+ T cells sorted from PBMCs after approximately 18-hour stimulation, obtained from a patient who received antiretroviral therapy. The receptors were gathered from an adult woman with HIV who was CMV-seropositive.

This rearrangement joins TRBV18 to TRBJ1-3, with no clear D. The V and J ends lost 3 bases and 1 base respectively, with 13 bases between them. CDR3 size: 16 residues. Germline loops: CDR1 KGHSH, CDR2 LQKENI. Here the CDR3 reads CASSPLEGPSGNTIYF. The CDR3 DNA follows: TGTGCCAGCTCACCTCTTGAAGGGCCTTCTGGAAACACCATATATTTT. Drawing the rest from reference TRBV18 and TRBJ1-3, the complete variable domain is NAGVMQNPRHLVRRRGQEARLRCSPMKGHSHVYWYRQLPEEGLKFMVYLQKENIIDESGMPKERFSAEFPKEGPSILRIQQVVRGDSAAYFCASSPLEGPSGNTIYFGEGSWLTVV.

V and J are TRBV6-5 and TRBJ1-2; D not certain. This CDR3 region has 15 residues. CDR1 and CDR2 from the germline V gene are MNHEY and SVGAGI. The germline V and J ends were trimmed by 4 bases and 4 bases, with 16 bases remaining between them. CDR3 nucleotide sequence: TGTGCCAGCAGTTCCCGGGAGGCATCCAGCTATGGCTACACCTTC. Amino acid sequence: CASSSREASSYGYTF.

The DNA for the CDR3 is TGTGCCATCACCGAACTAGCGGGACCGACCTACGAGCAGTACTTC. As protein: CAITELAGPTYEQYF. The chain uses TRBV10-3 and TRBJ2-7; 10 bases match TRBD2. Germline trimming cut 7 bases from V and 2 bases from J; bases unmatched to any gene: 8. The germline gives CDR1 ENHRY, CDR2 SYGVKD. The CDR3 is 15 residues long.

The chain couples TRBV19 to TRBJ2-6; D uncertain. Germline CDR1 is LNHDA and CDR2 is SQIVND (reference sequence). This CDR3 has 12 residues. V dropped 8 bases and J dropped 3 bases, with 5 bases sitting between them. The CDR3 region has the DNA TGTGCCAGTTCTTATGGGGCCAACGTCCTGACTTTC. It is translated as CASSYGANVLTF. The whole variable domain, remainder taken from reference TRBV19 and TRBJ2-6, is DGGITQSPKYLFRKEGQNVTLSCEQNLNHDAMYWYRQDPGQGLRLIYYSQIVNDFQKGDIAEGYSVSREKKESFPLTVTSAQKNPTAFYLCASSYGANVLTFGAGSRLTVL.

The rearrangement uses TRBV7-2 and TRBJ2-1; possible D gene TRBD2, 5 bases. The CDR3 is made up of 12 amino acids. CDR1 and CDR2 from the germline V gene are SGHTA and FQGNSA. Deletions cut 3 bases from V and 13 bases from J, with 13 bases between. The CDR3 loop is CASSLRGSDQFF. CDR3 sequence (DNA): TGTGCCAGCAGCTTGAGAGGGTCAGATCAGTTCTTC.

The genes are TRBV4-1 and TRBJ1-2; TRBD1 matches at 12 bases. CDR3 size: 17 residues. The J segment lost 2 bases and the V segment lost 0 bases, leaving 4 bases of the junction unmatched. The germline V gene encodes CDR1 MGHRA and CDR2 YSYEKL. This chain's CDR3 is CASSQEYGTGGNYGYTF. The CDR3 coding sequence is TGCGCCAGCAGCCAAGAATACGGGACAGGGGGCAACTATGGCTACACCTTC.

This chain links TRBV18 with TRBJ1-2, with TRBD1 as a possible D gene (5 bases). Deletions cut 6 bases from V and 3 bases from J, with 14 bases between. Germline V CDR1 and CDR2: KGHSH, LQKENI. The CDR3 is 14 amino acids. Here the CDR3 reads CASSPNTGDYGYTF. CDR3 nucleotides: TGTGCCAGCTCCCCCAATACAGGCGACTATGGCTACACCTTC.

V usage is TRBV19 and J usage is TRBJ1-5, with TRBD1 matching over 7 bases. The CDR3 sequence is 15 residues long. Germline CDR1 reads LNHDA; CDR2 reads SQIVND (reference sequence). The junction had 7 bases not matched to a gene; V was cut back by 6 bases and J by 2 bases. This CDR3 reads CASRPQGLGNQPQHF. CDR3 DNA: TGTGCCAGTAGACCACAGGGGTTGGGCAATCAGCCCCAGCATTTT.

V gene TRBV28 combines with J gene TRBJ1-1; D not resolved. Germline assignment: CDR1 MDHEN and CDR2 SYDVKM. V was cut by 7 bases and J by 8 bases, with 17 bases left in between. CDR3 length equals 13 residues. DNA for the CDR3: TGTGCCAGCATCCCAAGCGGGGTGACGGAAGCTTTCTTT. As protein: CASIPSGVTEAFF. The variable domain in full, with the rest retrieved from reference TRBV28 and TRBJ1-1, is DVKVTQSSRYLVKRTGEKVFLECVQDMDHENMFWYRQDPGLGLRLIYFSYDVKMKEKGDIPEGYSVSREKKERFSLILESASTNQTSMYLCASIPSGVTEAFFGQGTRLTVV.

The chain is built from TRBV5-1 and TRBJ2-5; D unresolved. Trimming took off 0 bases at V and 1 base at J, with 10 bases between the two ends. Germline V gene lookup returns CDR1 SGHRS and CDR2 YFSETQ. This CDR3 region has 15 residues. CDR3 region: CASSLDRLAQETQYF. The CDR3 coding sequence is TGCGCCAGCAGCTTGGACAGACTGGCCCAAGAGACCCAGTACTTC.

The gene calls are TRBV15 and TRBJ1-3; tentatively, D is TRBD1 (5 bases). The CDR3 covers 17 residues. The germline gives CDR1 LNHNV, CDR2 YYDKDF (reference sequence). V dropped 3 bases and J dropped 2 bases, with 17 bases sitting between them. The CDR3: CATSSRLGDPTGNTIYF. The CDR3 nucleotides are TGTGCCACCAGCAGTCGATTAGGGGATCCTACTGGAAACACCATATATTTT.